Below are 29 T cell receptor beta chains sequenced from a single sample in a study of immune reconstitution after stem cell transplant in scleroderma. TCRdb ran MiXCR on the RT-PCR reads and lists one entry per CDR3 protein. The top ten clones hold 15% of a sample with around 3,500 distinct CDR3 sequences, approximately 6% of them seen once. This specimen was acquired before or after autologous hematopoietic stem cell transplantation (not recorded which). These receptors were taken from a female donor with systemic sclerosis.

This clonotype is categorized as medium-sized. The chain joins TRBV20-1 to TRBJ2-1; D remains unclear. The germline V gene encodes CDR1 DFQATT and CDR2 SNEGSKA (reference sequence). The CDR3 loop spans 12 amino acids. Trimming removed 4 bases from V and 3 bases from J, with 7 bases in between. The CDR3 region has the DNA TGCAGTGCTACATCCCTCTACAATGAGCAGTTCTTC. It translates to CSATSLYNEQFF.

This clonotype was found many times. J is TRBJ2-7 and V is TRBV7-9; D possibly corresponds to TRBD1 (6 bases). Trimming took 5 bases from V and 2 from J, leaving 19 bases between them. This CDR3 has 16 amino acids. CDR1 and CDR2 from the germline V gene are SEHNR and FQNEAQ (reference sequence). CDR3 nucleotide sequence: TGTGCCAGCAGCCAGATTAGGGGGACACCACCCTACGAGCAGTACTTC. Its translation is CASSQIRGTPPYEQYF.

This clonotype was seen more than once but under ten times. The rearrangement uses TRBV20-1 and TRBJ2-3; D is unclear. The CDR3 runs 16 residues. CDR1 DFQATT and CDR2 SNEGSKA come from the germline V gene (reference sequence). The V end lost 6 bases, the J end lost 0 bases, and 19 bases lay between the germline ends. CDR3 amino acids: CSAKVSGRSSTDTQYF. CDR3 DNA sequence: TGCAGTGCCAAAGTATCTGGGCGATCTAGCACAGATACGCAGTATTTT.

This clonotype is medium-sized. This chain's CDR3 is CASTRDKGIEAFF. The CDR3 DNA sequence: TGTGCCAGCACCAGGGACAAGGGTATTGAAGCTTTCTTT. The chain combines TRBV6-6 with TRBJ1-1; maybe TRBD1 (6 bases). V lost 7 bases to trimming and J lost 7 bases, with 16 bases between them. CDR3 length: 13 residues. Looked up from germline, CDR1 is MNHNY and CDR2 is SVGAGI (reference sequence).

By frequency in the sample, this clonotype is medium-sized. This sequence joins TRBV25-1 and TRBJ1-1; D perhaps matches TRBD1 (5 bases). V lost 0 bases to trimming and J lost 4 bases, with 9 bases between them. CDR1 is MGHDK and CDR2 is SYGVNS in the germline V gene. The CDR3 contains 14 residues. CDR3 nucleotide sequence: TGTGCCAGCAGTGAATACCCAGGGAGCACTGAAGCTTTCTTT. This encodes CASSEYPGSTEAFF.

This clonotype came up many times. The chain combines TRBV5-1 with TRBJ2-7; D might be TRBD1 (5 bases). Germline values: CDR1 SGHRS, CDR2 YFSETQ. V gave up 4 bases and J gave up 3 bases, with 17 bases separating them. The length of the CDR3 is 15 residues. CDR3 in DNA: TGCGCCAGCAGCCAGGGCGGTACAGCATTCTACGAGCAGTACTTC. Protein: CASSQGGTAFYEQYF.

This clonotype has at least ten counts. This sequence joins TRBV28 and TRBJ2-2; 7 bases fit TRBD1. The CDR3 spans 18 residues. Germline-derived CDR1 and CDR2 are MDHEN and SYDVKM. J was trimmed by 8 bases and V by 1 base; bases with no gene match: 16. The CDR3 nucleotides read TGTGCCAGCAGTTTATTCCCACCGATGCGAAAGGGGGCAGGGGAGCTGTTTTTT. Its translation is CASSLFPPMRKGAGELFF.

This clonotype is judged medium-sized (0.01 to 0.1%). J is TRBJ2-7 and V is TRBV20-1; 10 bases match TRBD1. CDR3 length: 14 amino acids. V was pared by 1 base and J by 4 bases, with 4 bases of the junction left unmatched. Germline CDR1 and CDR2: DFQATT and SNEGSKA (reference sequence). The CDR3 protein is CSARVPGQGYEQYF. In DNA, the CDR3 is TGCAGTGCTAGAGTCCCGGGACAGGGGTACGAGCAGTACTTC.

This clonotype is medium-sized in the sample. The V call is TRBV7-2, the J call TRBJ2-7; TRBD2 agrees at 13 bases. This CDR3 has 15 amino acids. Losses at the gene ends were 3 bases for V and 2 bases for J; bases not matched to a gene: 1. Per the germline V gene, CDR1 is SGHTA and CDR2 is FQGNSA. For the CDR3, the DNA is TGTGCCAGCAGCTTGGGACTAGCGGGAACCTACGAGCAGTACTTC. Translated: CASSLGLAGTYEQYF.

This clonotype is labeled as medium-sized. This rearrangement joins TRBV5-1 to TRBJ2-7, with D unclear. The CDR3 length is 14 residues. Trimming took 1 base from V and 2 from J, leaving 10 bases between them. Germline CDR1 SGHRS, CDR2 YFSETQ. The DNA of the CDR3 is TGCGCCAGCAGCTTGCCAGCGACAACCTACGAGCAGTACTTC. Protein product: CASSLPATTYEQYF. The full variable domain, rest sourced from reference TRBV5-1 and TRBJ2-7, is KAGVTQTPRYLIKTRGQQVTLSCSPISGHRSVSWYQQTPGQGLQFLFEYFSETQRNKGNFPGRFSGRQFSNSRSEMNVSTLELGDSALYLCASSLPATTYEQYFGPGTRLTVT.

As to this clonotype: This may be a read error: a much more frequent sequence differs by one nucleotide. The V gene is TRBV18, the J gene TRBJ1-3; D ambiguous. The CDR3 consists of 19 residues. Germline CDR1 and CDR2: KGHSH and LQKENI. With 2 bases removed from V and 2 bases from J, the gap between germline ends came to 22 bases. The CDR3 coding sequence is TGTGCCAGCTCACCAGAAGCAAGAATTAACAGCGGCCCTGGAAACACCATATATTTT. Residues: CASSPEARINSGPGNTIYF.

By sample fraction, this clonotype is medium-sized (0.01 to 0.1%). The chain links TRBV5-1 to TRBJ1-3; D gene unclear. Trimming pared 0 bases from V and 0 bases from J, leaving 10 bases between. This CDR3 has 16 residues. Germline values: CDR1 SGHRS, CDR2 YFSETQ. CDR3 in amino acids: CASSLDFSSSGNTIYF. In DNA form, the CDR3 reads TGCGCCAGCAGCTTGGACTTCTCAAGCTCTGGAAACACCATATATTTT.

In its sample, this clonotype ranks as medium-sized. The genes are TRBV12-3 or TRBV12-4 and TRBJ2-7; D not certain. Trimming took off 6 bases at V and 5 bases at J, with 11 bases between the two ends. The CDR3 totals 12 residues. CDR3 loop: CASSRDWHEQYF. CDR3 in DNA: TGTGCCAGCAGCCGTGACTGGCACGAGCAGTACTTC.

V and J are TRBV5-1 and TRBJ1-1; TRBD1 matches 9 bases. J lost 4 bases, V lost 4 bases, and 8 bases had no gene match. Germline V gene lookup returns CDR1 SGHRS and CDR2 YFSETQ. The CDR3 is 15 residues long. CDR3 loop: CASSMTGGATTEAFF. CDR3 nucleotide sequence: TGCGCCAGCAGCATGACAGGGGGTGCTACCACTGAAGCTTTCTTT.

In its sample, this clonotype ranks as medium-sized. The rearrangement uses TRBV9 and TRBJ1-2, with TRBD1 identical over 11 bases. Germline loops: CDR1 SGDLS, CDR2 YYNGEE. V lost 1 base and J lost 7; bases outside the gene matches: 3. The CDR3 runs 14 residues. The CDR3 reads CASSVRTGGSGYTF. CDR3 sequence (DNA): TGTGCCAGCAGCGTAAGGACAGGGGGCAGTGGCTACACCTTC.

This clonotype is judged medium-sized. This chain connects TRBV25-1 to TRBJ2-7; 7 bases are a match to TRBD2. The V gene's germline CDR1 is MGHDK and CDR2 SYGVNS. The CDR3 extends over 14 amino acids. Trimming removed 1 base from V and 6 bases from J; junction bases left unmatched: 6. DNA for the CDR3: TGTGCCAGCAGTGAATGGGGAGGGGCCCTCGAGCAGTACTTC. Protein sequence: CASSEWGGALEQYF.

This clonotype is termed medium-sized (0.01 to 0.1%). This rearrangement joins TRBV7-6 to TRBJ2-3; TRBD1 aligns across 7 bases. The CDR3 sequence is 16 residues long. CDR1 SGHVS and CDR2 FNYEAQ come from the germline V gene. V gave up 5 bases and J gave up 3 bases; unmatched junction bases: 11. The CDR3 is CASSAFTGAKTDTQYF. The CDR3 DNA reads TGTGCCAGCAGCGCGTTCACAGGGGCGAAGACAGATACGCAGTATTTT.

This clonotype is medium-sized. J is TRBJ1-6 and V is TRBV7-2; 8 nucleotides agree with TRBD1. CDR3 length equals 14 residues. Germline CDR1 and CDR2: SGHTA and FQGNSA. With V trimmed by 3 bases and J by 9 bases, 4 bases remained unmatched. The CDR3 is CASSLGQAGSPLHF. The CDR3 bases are TGTGCCAGCAGCTTGGGACAGGCGGGTTCACCCCTCCACTTT.

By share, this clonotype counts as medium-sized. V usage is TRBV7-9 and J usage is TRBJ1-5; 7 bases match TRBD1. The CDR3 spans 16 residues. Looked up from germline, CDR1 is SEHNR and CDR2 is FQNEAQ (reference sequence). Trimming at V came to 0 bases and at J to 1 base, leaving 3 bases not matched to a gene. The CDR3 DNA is TGTGCCAGCAGCTTAGCGAGGACAGGAAGCAATCAGCCCCAGCATTTT. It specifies CASSLARTGSNQPQHF.

CDR3 region: CASSLGPGETQYF. CDR3 coding DNA: TGTGCCAGCAGCTTAGGACCGGGAGAGACCCAGTACTTC. The chain links TRBV7-8 to TRBJ2-5; no firm D call. The V end was cut by 1 base, the J end by 4 bases, with 7 bases between. This CDR3 comprises 13 residues. From germline, CDR1 is SGHVS and CDR2 FQNEAQ. Drawing the rest from reference TRBV7-8 and TRBJ2-5, the complete variable domain is GAGVSQSPRYKVAKRGQDVALRCDPISGHVSLFWYQQALGQGPEFLTYFQNEAQLDKSGLPSDRFFAERPEGSVSTLKIQRTQQEDSAVYLCASSLGPGETQYFGPGTRLLVL.

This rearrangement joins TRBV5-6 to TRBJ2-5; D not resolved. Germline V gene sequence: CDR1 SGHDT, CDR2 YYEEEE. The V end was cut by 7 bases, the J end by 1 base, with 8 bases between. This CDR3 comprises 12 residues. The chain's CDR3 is CASGDFQETQYF. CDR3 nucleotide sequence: TGTGCCAGCGGGGATTTCCAAGAGACCCAGTACTTC.

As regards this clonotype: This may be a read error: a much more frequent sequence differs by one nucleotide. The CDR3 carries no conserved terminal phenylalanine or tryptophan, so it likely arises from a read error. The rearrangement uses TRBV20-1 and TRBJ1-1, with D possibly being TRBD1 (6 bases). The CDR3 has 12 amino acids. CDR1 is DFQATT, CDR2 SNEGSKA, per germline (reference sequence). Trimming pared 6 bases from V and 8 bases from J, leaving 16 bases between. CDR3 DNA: TGCAGTGCCAGACAGGACAAGATGGAAGCTTTCTCT. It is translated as CSARQDKMEAFS.

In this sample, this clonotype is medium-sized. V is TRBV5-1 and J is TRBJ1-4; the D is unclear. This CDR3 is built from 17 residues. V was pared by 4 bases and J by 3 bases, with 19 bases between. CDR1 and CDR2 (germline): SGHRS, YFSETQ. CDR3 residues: CASSPKSGRSANEKLFF. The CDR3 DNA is TGCGCCAGCAGCCCCAAATCAGGACGGTCGGCTAATGAAAAACTGTTTTTT.

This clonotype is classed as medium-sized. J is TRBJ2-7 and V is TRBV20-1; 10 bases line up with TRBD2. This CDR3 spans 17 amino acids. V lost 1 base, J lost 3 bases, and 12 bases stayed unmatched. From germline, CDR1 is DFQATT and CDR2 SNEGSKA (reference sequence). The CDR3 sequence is CSARGGLAGASVYEQYF. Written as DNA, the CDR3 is TGCAGTGCTAGAGGGGGGCTAGCGGGAGCCTCAGTCTACGAGCAGTACTTC.

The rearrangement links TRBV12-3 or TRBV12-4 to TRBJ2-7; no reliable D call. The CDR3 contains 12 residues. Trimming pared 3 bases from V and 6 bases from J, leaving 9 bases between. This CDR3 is CASSFGRSEQYF. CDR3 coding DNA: TGTGCCAGCAGTTTCGGTAGGAGCGAGCAGTACTTC.

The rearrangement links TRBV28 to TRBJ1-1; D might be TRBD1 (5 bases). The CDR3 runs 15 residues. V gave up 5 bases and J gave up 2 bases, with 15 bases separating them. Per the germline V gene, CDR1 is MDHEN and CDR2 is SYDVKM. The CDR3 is CASSLSLGGNTEAFF. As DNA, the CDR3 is TGTGCCAGCAGTCTCTCTCTTGGGGGAAACACTGAAGCTTTCTTT.

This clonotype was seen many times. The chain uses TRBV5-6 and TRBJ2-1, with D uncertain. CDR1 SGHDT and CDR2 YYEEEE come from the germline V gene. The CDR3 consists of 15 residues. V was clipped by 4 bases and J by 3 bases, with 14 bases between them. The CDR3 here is CASSPGLGIYNEQFF. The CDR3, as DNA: TGTGCCAGCAGCCCCGGCTTGGGTATCTACAATGAGCAGTTCTTC.

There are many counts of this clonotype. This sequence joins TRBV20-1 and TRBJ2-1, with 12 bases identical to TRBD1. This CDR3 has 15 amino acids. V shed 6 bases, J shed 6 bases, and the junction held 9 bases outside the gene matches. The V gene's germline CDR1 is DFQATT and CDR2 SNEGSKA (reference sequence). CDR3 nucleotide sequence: TGCAGTGCGGAGAATGGGACAGGGGGCTTCAATGAGCAGTTCTTC. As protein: CSAENGTGGFNEQFF.

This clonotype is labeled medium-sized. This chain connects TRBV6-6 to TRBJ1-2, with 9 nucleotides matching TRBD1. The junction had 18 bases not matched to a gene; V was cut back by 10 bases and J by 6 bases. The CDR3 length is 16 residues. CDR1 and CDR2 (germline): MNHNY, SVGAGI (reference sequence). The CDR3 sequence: CATRWDRQGGSHGYTF. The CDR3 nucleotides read TGTGCCACTAGATGGGACAGACAGGGGGGTAGTCATGGCTACACCTTC.